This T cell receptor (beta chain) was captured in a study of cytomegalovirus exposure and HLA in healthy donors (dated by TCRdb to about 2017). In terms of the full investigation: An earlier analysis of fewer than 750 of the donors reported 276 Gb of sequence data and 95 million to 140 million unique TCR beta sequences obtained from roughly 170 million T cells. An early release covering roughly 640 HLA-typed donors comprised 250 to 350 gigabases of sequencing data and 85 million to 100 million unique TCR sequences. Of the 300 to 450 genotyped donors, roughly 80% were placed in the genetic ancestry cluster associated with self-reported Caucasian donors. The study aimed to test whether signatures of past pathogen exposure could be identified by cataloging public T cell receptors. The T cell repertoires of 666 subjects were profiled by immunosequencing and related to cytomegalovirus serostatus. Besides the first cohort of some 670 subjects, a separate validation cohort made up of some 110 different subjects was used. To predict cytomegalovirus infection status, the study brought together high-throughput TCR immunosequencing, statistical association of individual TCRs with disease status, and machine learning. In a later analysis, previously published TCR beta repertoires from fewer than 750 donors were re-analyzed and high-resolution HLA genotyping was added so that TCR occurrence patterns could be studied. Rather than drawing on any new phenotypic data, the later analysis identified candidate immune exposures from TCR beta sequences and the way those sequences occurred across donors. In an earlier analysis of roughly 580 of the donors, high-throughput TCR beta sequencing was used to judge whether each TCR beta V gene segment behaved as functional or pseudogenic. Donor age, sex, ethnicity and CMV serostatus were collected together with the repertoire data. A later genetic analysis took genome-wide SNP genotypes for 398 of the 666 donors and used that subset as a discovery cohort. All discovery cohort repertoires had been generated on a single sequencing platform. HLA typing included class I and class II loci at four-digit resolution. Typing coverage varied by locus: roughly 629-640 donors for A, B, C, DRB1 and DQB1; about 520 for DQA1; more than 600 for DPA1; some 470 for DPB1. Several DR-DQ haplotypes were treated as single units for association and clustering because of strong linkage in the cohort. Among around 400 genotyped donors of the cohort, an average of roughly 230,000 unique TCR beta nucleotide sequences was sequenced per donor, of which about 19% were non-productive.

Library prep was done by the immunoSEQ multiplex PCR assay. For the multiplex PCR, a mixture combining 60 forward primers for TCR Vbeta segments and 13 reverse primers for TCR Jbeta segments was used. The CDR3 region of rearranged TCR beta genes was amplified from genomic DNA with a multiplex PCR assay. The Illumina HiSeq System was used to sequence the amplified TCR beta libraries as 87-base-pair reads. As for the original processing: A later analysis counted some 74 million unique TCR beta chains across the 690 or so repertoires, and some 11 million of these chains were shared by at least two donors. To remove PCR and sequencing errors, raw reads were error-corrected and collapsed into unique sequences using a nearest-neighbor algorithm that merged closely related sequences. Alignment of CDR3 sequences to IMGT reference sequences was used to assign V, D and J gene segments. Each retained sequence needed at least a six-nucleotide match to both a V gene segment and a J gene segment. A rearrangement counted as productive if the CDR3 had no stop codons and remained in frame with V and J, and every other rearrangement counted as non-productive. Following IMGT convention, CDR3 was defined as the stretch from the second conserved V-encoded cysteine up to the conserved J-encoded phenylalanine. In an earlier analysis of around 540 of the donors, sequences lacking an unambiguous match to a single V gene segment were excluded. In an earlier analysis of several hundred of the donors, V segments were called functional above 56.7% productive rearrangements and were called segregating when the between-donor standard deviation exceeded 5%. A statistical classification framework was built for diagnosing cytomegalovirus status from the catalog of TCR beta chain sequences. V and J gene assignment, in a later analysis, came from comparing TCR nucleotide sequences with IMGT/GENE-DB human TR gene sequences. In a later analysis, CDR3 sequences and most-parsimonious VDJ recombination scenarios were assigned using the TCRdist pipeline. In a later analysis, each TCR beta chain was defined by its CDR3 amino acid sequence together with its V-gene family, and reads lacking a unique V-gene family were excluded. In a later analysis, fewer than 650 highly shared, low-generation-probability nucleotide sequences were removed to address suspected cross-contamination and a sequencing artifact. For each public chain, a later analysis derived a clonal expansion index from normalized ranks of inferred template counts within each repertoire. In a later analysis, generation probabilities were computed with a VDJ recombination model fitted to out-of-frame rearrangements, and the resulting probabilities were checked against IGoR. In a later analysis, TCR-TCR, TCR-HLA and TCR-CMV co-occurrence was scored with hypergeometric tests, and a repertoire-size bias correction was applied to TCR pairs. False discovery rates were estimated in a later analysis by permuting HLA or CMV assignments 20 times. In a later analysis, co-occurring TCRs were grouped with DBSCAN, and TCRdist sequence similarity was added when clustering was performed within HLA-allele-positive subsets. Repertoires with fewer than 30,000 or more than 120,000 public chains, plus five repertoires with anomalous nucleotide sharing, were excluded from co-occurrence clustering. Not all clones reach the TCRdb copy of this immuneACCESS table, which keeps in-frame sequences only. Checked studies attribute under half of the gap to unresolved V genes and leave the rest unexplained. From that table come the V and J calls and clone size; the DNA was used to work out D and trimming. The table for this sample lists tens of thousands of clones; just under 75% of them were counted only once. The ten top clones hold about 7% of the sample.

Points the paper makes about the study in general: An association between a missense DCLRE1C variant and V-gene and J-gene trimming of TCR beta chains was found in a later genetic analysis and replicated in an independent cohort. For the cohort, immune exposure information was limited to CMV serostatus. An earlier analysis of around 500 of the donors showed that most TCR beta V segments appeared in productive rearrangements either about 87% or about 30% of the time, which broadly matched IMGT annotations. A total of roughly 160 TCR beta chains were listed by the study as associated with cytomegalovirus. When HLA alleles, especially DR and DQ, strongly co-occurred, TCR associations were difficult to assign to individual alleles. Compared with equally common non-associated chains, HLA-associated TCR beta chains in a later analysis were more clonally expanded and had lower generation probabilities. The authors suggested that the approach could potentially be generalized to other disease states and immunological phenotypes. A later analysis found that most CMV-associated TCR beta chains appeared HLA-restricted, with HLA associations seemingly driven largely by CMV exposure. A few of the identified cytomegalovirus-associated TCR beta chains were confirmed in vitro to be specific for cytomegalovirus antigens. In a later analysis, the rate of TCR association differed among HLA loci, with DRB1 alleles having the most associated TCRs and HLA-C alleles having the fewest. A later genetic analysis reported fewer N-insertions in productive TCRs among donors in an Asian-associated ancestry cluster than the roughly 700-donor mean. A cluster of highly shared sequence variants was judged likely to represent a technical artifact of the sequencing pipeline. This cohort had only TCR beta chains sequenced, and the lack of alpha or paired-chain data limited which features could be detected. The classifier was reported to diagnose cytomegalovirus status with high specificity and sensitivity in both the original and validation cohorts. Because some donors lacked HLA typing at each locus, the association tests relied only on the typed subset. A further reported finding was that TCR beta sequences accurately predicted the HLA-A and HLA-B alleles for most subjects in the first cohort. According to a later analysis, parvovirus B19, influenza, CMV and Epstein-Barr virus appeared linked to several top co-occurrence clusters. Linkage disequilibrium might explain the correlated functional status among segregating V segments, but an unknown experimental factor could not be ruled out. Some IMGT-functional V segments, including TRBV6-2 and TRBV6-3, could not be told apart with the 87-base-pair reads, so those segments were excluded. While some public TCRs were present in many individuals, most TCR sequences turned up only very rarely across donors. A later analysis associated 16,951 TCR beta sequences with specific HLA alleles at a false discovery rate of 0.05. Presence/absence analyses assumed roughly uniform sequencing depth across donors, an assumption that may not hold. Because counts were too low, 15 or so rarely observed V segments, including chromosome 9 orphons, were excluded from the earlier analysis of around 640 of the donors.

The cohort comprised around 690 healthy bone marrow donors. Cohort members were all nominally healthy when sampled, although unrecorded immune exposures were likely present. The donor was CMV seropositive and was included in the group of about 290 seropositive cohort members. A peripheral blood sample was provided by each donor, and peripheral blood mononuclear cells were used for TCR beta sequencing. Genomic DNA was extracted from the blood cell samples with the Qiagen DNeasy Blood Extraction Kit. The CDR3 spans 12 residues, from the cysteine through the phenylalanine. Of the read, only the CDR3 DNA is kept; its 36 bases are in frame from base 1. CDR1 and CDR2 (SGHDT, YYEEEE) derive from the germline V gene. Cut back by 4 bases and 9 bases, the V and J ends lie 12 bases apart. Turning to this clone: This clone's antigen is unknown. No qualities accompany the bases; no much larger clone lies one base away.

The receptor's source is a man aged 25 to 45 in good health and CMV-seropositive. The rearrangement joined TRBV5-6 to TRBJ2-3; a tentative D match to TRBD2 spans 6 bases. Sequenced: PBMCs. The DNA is TGTGCCAGCAGCAGCCGAGGGAGGACGCAGTATTTT. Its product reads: CASSSRGRTQYF.